These T cell receptor beta chains were read from a single sample in a study of memory CD4+ T cells and cytomegalovirus serostatus. The protocol was immunoSEQ multiplex PCR, while the TCRdb copy is restricted to in-frame clones and leaves out a portion. Here the sample spans about 44,000 clones, 79% being singletons. The sample taken for sequencing was memory CD4+ T cells from blood. These receptors all come from an adult in good health and CMV-seronegative. The CDR3 runs from the conserved cysteine through the conserved F or W. D genes are given only for firm matches. Where a row states a size, it is once, few, many or the class of an expanded clone; other rows omit it.

j_call,d_call,cdr3_length,clone_size,v_call,cdr3_nt,cdr3_aa
TRBJ1-5,-,13,once,TRBV2,TGTGCCAGCCAAGGAGCGGACAATCAGCCCCAGCATTTT,CASQGADNQPQHF
TRBJ2-3,TRBD2,15,-,TRBV28,TGTGCCAGCAGTTTGACTAGCGGGTGGACAGATACGCAGTATTTT,CASSLTSGWTDTQYF
TRBJ2-7,-,14,-,TRBV5-6,TGTGCCAGCAGCTTGGTTCCGGGCTCCTACGAGCAGTACTTC,CASSLVPGSYEQYF
TRBJ2-7,TRBD1,13,-,TRBV7-2,TGTGCCAGCAGCCTCCGGGACAGGGGCGAGCAGTACTTC,CASSLRDRGEQYF
TRBJ2-7,-,12,-,TRBV7-2,TGTGCCAGCAGCTTACTCACCTACGAGCAGTACTTC,CASSLLTYEQYF
TRBJ1-1,-,14,-,TRBV5-5,TGTGCCAGCAGCCCCACAGTGCCCGCCCCTGAAGCTTTCTTT,CASSPTVPAPEAFF
TRBJ2-5,-,12,-,TRBV29-1,TGCAGCGTTGGGGGGTATTTGGAGACCCAGTACTTC,CSVGGYLETQYF
TRBJ2-1,TRBD1,14,-,TRBV7-8,TGTGCCAGCAGCTTCCTCGGGACAGTCAATGAGCAGTTCTTC,CASSFLGTVNEQFF
TRBJ2-7,TRBD2,16,-,TRBV27,TGTGCCAGCAGTGGAAGGACTAGCGGGAGGGTCTACGAGCAGTACTTC,CASSGRTSGRVYEQYF
TRBJ1-1,-,14,-,TRBV2,TGTGCCAGCAGTGACGCGGGGGGAGTCACTGAAGCTTTCTTT,CASSDAGGVTEAFF
TRBJ1-6,-,15,-,TRBV5-1,TGCGCCAGCAGCTTCACCGGGACGGGGAATTCACCCCTCCACTTT,CASSFTGTGNSPLHF
TRBJ1-1,-,14,once,TRBV27,TGTGCCAGCAGTTTCTCCCGGGGGGACGGGAAGGCTTTCTTT,CASSFSRGDGKAFF
TRBJ1-1,-,11,-,TRBV10-3,TGTGCCATCTCTAGGGACACTGAAGCTTTCTTT,CAISRDTEAFF
TRBJ1-1,-,12,-,TRBV2,TGTGCCAGCAGTGTCTTCTACACTGAAGCTTTCTTT,CASSVFYTEAFF
TRBJ1-4,-,15,-,TRBV5-8,TGTGCCAGCAGCTTGGGTGGCAGCAATACCCCGCTCGTGTTTTTT,CASSLGGSNTPLVFF
TRBJ2-1,TRBD2,16,-,TRBV7-2,TGTGCCAGCAGCCTAGAGGTGGCTAGCGGGAACAATGAGCAGTTCTTC,CASSLEVASGNNEQFF
TRBJ2-3,TRBD2,16,-,TRBV5-8,TGTGCCAGCAGCTTGGGACTAGCGGCCGGCACAGATACGCAGTATTTT,CASSLGLAAGTDTQYF
TRBJ1-1,-,14,-,TRBV11-3,TGTGCCAGCAGCTTAAAGGCAGGGCGATCTGAAGCTTTCTTT,CASSLKAGRSEAFF
TRBJ2-1,-,15,-,TRBV11-1,TGTGCCAGCAGCCTCTCCGGGACCGAAAACAATGAGCAGTTCTTC,CASSLSGTENNEQFF
TRBJ1-1,-,14,few,TRBV21-1,TGTGCCAGCAGCTTAAGGGCAGGGAGCACTGAAGCTTTCTTT,CASSLRAGSTEAFF
TRBJ2-7,TRBD2,17,few,TRBV19,TGTGCCAGTAGTCGGCGGACTAGCGGGAATAAAGCCTACGAGCAGTACTTC,CASSRRTSGNKAYEQYF
TRBJ2-7,TRBD2,16,-,TRBV27,TGTGCCAGCAGTTTATCGAGCTTAGCGGGGACCTACGAGCAGTACTTC,CASSLSSLAGTYEQYF
TRBJ1-5,-,18,-,TRBV23-1,TGCGCCAGCAGTCAATCAGAGTCCGCAGGGATAGGCAATCAGCCCCAGCATTTT,CASSQSESAGIGNQPQHF
TRBJ2-7,-,14,-,TRBV9,TGTGCCAGCAGCCCAGCCGGCTCCACCTACGAGCAGTACTTC,CASSPAGSTYEQYF